A selection of T cell receptor beta chains follows, all from one sample in a study of human T cells and chemical hapten exposure. One entry per CDR3 protein results from TCRdb running MiXCR on the RACE reads. The sample has approximately 400,000 distinct CDR3 sequences, around 5.5% seen once; the top ten hold approximately 2.8%. The sequences come from whole blood, collected in connection with sensitization to the hapten diphenylcyclopropenone (DPC). The receptors were sampled from a woman between 45 and 60 years old with alopecia areata. Some clones in this sample may be carry-over from other donors' samples. Both conserved end residues are part of each CDR3. The D gene is left open where the match is weak. Expanded clones get a size class; other rows say once, few or many, or leave the size out.

v_gene	d_gene	abundance	j_gene	CDR3aa	CDR3nt
TRBV29-1	-	-	TRBJ1-2	CSAGGTENYGYTF	TGCAGCGCCGGGGGAACGGAAAACTATGGCTACACCTTC
TRBV10-3	TRBD2	many	TRBJ2-7	CAISGQGGKYEQYF	TGTGCCATCAGTGGCCAGGGAGGGAAGTACGAGCAGTACTTC
TRBV7-9	-	few	TRBJ2-2	CASIVNTGELFF	TGTGCCAGCATCGTCAACACCGGGGAGCTGTTTTTT
TRBV15	-	many	TRBJ1-3	CATSRDAPGTGNTIYF	TGTGCCACCAGCAGAGATGCCCCAGGGACTGGAAACACCATATATTTT
TRBV18	TRBD2	many	TRBJ2-1	CASSHGLAGTSYNEQFF	TGTGCCAGCTCACATGGACTAGCGGGAACCTCCTACAATGAGCAGTTCTTC
TRBV28	TRBD2	many	TRBJ2-1	CASGTSTGGMTQFF	TGTGCCAGCGGGACGAGTACGGGGGGAATGACGCAGTTCTTC
TRBV20-1	-	few	TRBJ1-2	CSAREGRSYYGYTF	TGCAGTGCTAGGGAGGGTAGGAGCTACTATGGCTACACCTTC
TRBV25-1	-	-	TRBJ1-5	CASSDPGRLDQPQHF	TGTGCCAGCAGTGATCCAGGGAGGCTGGATCAGCCCCAGCATTTT
TRBV29-1	-	many	TRBJ2-5	CSVETPLQGSQETQYF	TGCAGCGTTGAGACCCCGTTACAGGGTTCCCAAGAGACCCAGTACTTC
TRBV10-3	TRBD1	many	TRBJ2-5	CAISAGQPQETQYF	TGTGCCATCAGTGCGGGACAGCCCCAAGAGACCCAGTACTTC
TRBV6-6	-	many	TRBJ1-1	CGSGPQLNTEAFF	TGTGGCTCCGGGCCGCAGCTGAACACTGAAGCTTTCTTT